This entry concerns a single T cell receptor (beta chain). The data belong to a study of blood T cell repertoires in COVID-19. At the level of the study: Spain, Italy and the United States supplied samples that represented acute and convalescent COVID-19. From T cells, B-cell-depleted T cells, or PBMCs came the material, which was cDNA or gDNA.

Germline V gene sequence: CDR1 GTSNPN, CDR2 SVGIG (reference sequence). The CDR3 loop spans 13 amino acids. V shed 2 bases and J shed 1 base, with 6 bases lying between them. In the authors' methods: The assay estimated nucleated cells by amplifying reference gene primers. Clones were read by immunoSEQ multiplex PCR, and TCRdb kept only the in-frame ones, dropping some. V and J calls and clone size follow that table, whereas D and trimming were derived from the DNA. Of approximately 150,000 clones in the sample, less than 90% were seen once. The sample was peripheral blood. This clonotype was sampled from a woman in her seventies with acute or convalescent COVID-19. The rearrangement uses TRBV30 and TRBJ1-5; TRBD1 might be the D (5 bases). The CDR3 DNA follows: TGTGCCTGGAGTCAGGGAAGCAATCAGCCCCAGCATTTT. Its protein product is CAWSQGSNQPQHF.